Listed here is a single T cell receptor beta chain. The antigen this receptor binds is unknown. No qualities accompany the bases; no much larger clone lies one base away. The germline V gene (reference sequence) sets CDR1 to SEHNR and CDR2 to FQNEAQ. The CDR3 spans 11 residues, from the cysteine through the phenylalanine. Only the CDR3 region is kept as DNA, spanning 33 bases read in frame from base 1. Cut back by 1 base and 8 bases, the V and J ends lie 5 bases apart. These data originate in a study of blood T cell repertoires in COVID-19 (dated by TCRdb to the early 2020s). For context, the study as a whole: Samples from collaborators originated in the United States, Italy and Spain and spanned both the acute and convalescent phases of COVID-19. The repertoires were made available in a free public database intended to serve as a resource for research on the immune response to SARS-CoV-2. The prospective study material was composed of cDNA or gDNA derived from T cells, B-cell-depleted T cells, or PBMCs. Deeply sampled blood TCRbeta repertoires from subjects exposed to, actively infected with, or recovered from COVID-19 were included in the dataset. Samples came from the ongoing ImmuneRACE study (first 160 participants) plus 1,254 subjects from 6 global collaborators. Where HLA class I and class II types were available, the types were taken from metadata supplied by the sample provider, not from assay-based typing. A de-identified subject ID, COVID-19 status, age in years and sex were almost always included in the sample metadata. General conclusions and limits of the study: Clinical and demographic metadata were provided uncurated, with the amount varying by source and participant.

TCRbeta CDR3 regions were amplified from genomic DNA by means of the immunoSEQ Assay, a bias-controlled multiplex PCR. The authors' pipeline ran thus. Nucleated cell counts per sample were estimated from amplification of reference gene primers within the assay. To quantify the absolute abundance of each unique TCRbeta CDR3 rearrangement, sequence reads were collapsed and filtered. Productive Simpson clonality was computed per sample as the square root of Simpson's diversity index over productive rearrangements. TCRdb re-hosts the immuneACCESS table, in-frame sequences only. Its copies lack some clones; in the studies checked, an unresolved V gene accounts for under half of them, and the cause for the rest is not known. Clone size and V and J calls were adopted from that table, with D and trimming inferred from the DNA. In this sample the table shows 450,000 to 500,000 clones, approximately 85% of which occur a single time. Together, the top ten hold approximately 2.9% of the sample.

Each collaborating institution followed its own protocols to collect whole blood in K2EDTA tubes. For TCRbeta analysis, collaborators shipped samples as frozen whole blood, isolated PBMCs, or DNA extracted from either of those sample types. Source material: peripheral blood. The sequence came from a human donor in a cohort sampled during active COVID-19. The chain links TRBV7-9 with TRBJ1-1; TRBD1 is a weak D gene call, 5 bases matching. The sequenced DNA: TGTGCCAGCAGCTTAGAGGGGGAAGCTTTCTTT. Its amino acids are CASSLEGEAFF.